Listed below are T cell receptor beta chains from one sample, sequenced in a study of control samples from healthy donors and cancer patients. Method: immunoSEQ multiplex PCR; TCRdb's copy keeps in-frame clones and lacks some. The table includes some 130,000 clones, around 92% detected once. Sequenced material: blood. Receptors were obtained from a woman in her fifties or sixties in good health. CDR3s include the opening cysteine and the closing phenylalanine or tryptophan. The order of the fields is D gene, J gene, clone size, V gene, CDR3 protein, CDR3 DNA. The D gene is left open where the match is weak. Rows give clone size only sometimes, using once, few, many, or a class for an expanded clone.

TRBD2 TRBJ2-1 few TRBV15 CATSRGEGLRYNEQFF TGTGCCACCAGCAGAGGGGAGGGGCTCCGATACAATGAGCAGTTCTTC
TRBD1 TRBJ1-2 - TRBV19 CASTRGGSYGYTF TGTGCCAGTACCAGAGGGGGCAGCTATGGCTACACCTTC
- TRBJ2-5 few TRBV30 CAWSVEETQYF TGTGCCTGGAGTGTCGAAGAGACCCAGTACTTC
- TRBJ1-2 - TRBV10-3 CAISEKVREAGYTF TGTGCCATCAGTGAGAAGGTCAGGGAGGCTGGCTACACCTTC
- TRBJ1-2 - TRBV2 CASSESEFYGYTF TGTGCCAGCAGTGAATCAGAGTTCTATGGCTACACCTTC
TRBD1 TRBJ1-2 - TRBV7-2 CASSLTETGFSNYGYTF TGTGCCAGCAGCCTAACCGAGACAGGGTTTTCAAACTATGGCTACACCTTC
- TRBJ1-2 - TRBV27 CASSLAHNYGYTF TGTGCCAGCAGTTTAGCCCATAACTATGGCTACACCTTC
TRBD2 TRBJ2-1 - TRBV24-1 CATSDPRGVGNEQFF TGTGCCACCAGTGACCCGCGGGGGGTGGGGAATGAGCAGTTCTTC
- TRBJ1-2 - TRBV12-3/TRBV12-4 CASSSGPEYGYTF TGTGCCAGCAGTTCAGGACCAGAATATGGCTACACCTTC
TRBD2 TRBJ2-1 - TRBV2 CATQGASGRVGDEQFF TGTGCCACCCAAGGGGCCAGCGGGAGAGTCGGCGATGAGCAGTTCTTC
- TRBJ1-3 - TRBV11-2 CASSLAGNTIYF TGTGCCAGCAGCTTAGCTGGAAACACCATATATTTT
- TRBJ2-3 - TRBV19 CASSLTLRARKADTQYF TGTGCCAGTAGTCTCACCCTCCGGGCCCGAAAGGCAGATACGCAGTATTTT
- TRBJ1-2 - TRBV7-2 CASSLAGVSGYTF TGTGCCAGCAGCTTAGCTGGGGTATCTGGCTACACCTTC
- TRBJ1-5 - TRBV2 CASSESRPGSNQPQHF TGTGCCAGCAGTGAATCTCGGCCAGGGAGCAATCAGCCCCAGCATTTT
TRBD1 TRBJ1-1 - TRBV2 CASSSGTVVTEAFF TGTGCCAGCAGCTCCGGGACAGTAGTCACTGAAGCTTTCTTT
- TRBJ1-5 - TRBV19 CASREGFNQPQHF TGTGCCAGCCGGGAGGGGTTCAATCAGCCCCAGCATTTT
- TRBJ1-4 few TRBV19 CASSARRQRTNEKLFF TGTGCCAGTAGTGCCCGTAGACAGCGAACTAATGAAAAACTGTTTTTT
TRBD2 TRBJ2-5 - TRBV6-6 CASSYYTSGETQYF TGTGCCAGCAGTTACTACACTAGCGGGGAGACCCAGTACTTC
TRBD1 TRBJ1-2 - TRBV14 CASSQDRGHLYGYTF TGTGCCAGCAGCCAAGACAGGGGGCACCTCTATGGCTACACCTTC
TRBD1 TRBJ2-7 - TRBV3-1/TRBV3-2 CASRKLPDRDRDLYEQYF TGTGCCAGCAGGAAACTACCTGACCGGGACAGGGACCTTTACGAGCAGTACTTC
TRBD2 TRBJ2-1 - TRBV19 CASSIGFRASGANNEQFF TGTGCCAGTAGTATAGGGTTTCGGGCTAGCGGGGCAAACAATGAGCAGTTCTTC
- TRBJ1-6 - TRBV10-3 CATGTERNSPLHF TGTGCCACAGGGACCGAAAGAAATTCACCCCTCCACTTT
- TRBJ1-2 - TRBV30 CAWIGEKGTYYGYTF TGTGCCTGGATAGGGGAGAAAGGGACCTACTATGGCTACACCTTC
- TRBJ1-1 - TRBV7-9 CASSLSGADEAFF TGTGCCAGCAGCCTGAGTGGGGCAGATGAAGCTTTCTTT
- TRBJ1-5 - TRBV7-2 CASSLYNQPQHF TGTGCCAGCAGCTTATACAATCAGCCCCAGCATTTT
- TRBJ2-7 once TRBV19 CASSARDGPYEQYF TGTGCCAGTAGTGCGCGGGACGGCCCCTACGAGCAGTACTTC
TRBD1 TRBJ2-4 - TRBV3-1/TRBV3-2 CASRDRGKNIQYF TGTGCCAGCAGAGACAGGGGTAAAAACATTCAGTACTTC
TRBD1 TRBJ1-6 once TRBV5-1 CASSPTRGTGDNSPLHF TGCGCCAGCAGCCCGACACGCGGGACAGGCGATAATTCACCCCTCCACTTT
- TRBJ2-7 - TRBV7-9 CASSESYEQYF TGTGCCAGCAGCGAGTCCTACGAGCAGTACTTC
TRBD1 TRBJ1-2 - TRBV18 CASSPSEGALTYGYTF TGTGCCAGCTCACCAAGTGAGGGGGCGCTGACCTATGGCTACACCTTC
TRBD2 TRBJ2-1 - TRBV4-1 CASSSATSGWYNEQFF TGCGCCAGCAGCTCGGCGACTAGCGGGTGGTACAATGAGCAGTTCTTC
- TRBJ1-4 - TRBV29-1 CSVRGPGREKLFF TGCAGCGTTCGGGGCCCAGGGAGGGAAAAACTGTTTTTT
TRBD1 TRBJ1-5 - TRBV6-5 CASGGQGVRQPQHF TGTGCCAGCGGGGGACAGGGGGTACGGCAGCCCCAGCATTTT
- TRBJ1-1 - TRBV10-3 CAISERGSDTEAFF TGTGCCATCAGTGAGAGGGGTTCGGACACTGAAGCTTTCTTT
- TRBJ2-1 - TRBV2 CASIIDDEQFF TGTGCCAGCATTATTGATGATGAGCAGTTCTTC
TRBD2 TRBJ2-2 - TRBV3-1/TRBV3-2 CASSQAGGTSTGELFF TGTGCCAGCAGCCAAGCTGGGGGGACTAGTACCGGGGAGCTGTTTTTT
- TRBJ2-1 - TRBV2 CASSEAASNEQFF TGTGCCAGCAGTGAAGCAGCGAGCAATGAGCAGTTCTTC
- TRBJ1-1 - TRBV6-5 CASTQQGDTEAFF TGTGCCAGCACACAACAGGGCGACACTGAAGCTTTCTTT
TRBD1 TRBJ2-5 - TRBV7-8 CASSLGGRGRETQYF TGTGCCAGCAGCTTAGGCGGCAGGGGGCGGGAGACCCAGTACTTC
- TRBJ1-6 - TRBV7-2 CASSLGGRPPLHF TGTGCCAGCAGCTTGGGGGGGCGTCCACCCCTCCACTTT
TRBD2 TRBJ2-2 - TRBV5-6 CASSLVVRDYGAGELFF TGTGCCAGCAGCTTGGTGGTTCGGGACTACGGCGCCGGGGAGCTGTTTTTT
TRBD1 TRBJ1-3 - TRBV7-8 CASSFGRGRSGNTIYF TGTGCCAGCAGCTTTGGTAGGGGGCGTTCTGGAAACACCATATATTTT
- TRBJ1-1 - TRBV6-1 CASSEVFLGGTEAFF TGTGCCAGCAGTGAAGTTTTTCTCGGTGGCACTGAAGCTTTCTTT
- TRBJ2-3 - TRBV6-6 CASGLSVNTQYF TGTGCCAGCGGGTTGAGTGTGAATACGCAGTATTTT
- TRBJ1-4 - TRBV4-2 CASSQEGEGEKLFF TGTGCCAGCAGCCAAGAAGGTGAGGGCGAAAAACTGTTTTTT
- TRBJ1-2 - TRBV25-1 CASSVGGGSYGYTF TGTGCCAGCAGTGTAGGGGGGGGGAGCTATGGCTACACCTTC
TRBD1 TRBJ1-2 few TRBV19 CASRRTGESGYTF TGTGCCAGTAGGAGGACAGGGGAGAGTGGCTACACCTTC
- TRBJ1-1 once TRBV6-1 CASSEGWGAEAFF TGTGCCAGCAGTGAAGGGTGGGGGGCTGAAGCTTTCTTT
TRBD1 TRBJ2-7 - TRBV15 CATSREQGPSYEQYF TGTGCCACCAGCAGAGAACAGGGGCCCTCCTACGAGCAGTACTTC
- TRBJ1-1 - TRBV4-2 CASSQEIRMNTEAFF TGTGCCAGCAGCCAAGAGATCAGGATGAACACTGAAGCTTTCTTT
TRBD1 TRBJ1-2 - TRBV10-2 CASSDGTVAYGYTF TGCGCCAGCAGTGACGGGACAGTCGCCTATGGCTACACCTTC
- TRBJ1-4 once TRBV12-3/TRBV12-4 CASSFSGPEKLFF TGTGCCAGCAGTTTCAGTGGTCCTGAAAAACTGTTTTTT
- TRBJ1-5 - TRBV6-6 CASSYPDLGNQPQHF TGTGCCAGCAGTTACCCTGATCTGGGCAATCAGCCCCAGCATTTT
TRBD2 TRBJ2-7 - TRBV7-9 CASRPGLAGDILAYEQYF TGTGCCAGCAGGCCGGGACTAGCGGGAGACATTCTGGCTTACGAGCAGTACTTC